This T cell receptor (beta chain) was observed in a study of shared clonotypes between healthy human individuals. General observations from the study: Generation of non-shared clonotypes was less probable than generation of clonotypes shared by all four donors.

Profiling relied on immunoSEQ multiplex PCR, and the TCRdb table lists in-frame clones only, not all of them. The sample has 1.5 million to 2.5 million clones; over 85% are singletons. CD45RO-negative CD8 cells positively selected for CCR7 made up the naive population, which excluded terminally differentiated effector memory CD45RA+ cells. Donors had no recently reported acute infections or vaccinations and were HIV-negative. Details on this clone: The antigen is unknown.

Germline loops: CDR1 SGHAT, CDR2 FQNNGV. Between the trimmed V and J ends, which lost 7 bases and 0 bases, there was a span of 15 bases. This CDR3 has 15 residues. The clonotype was recovered from a young man in good health. This chain links TRBV11-2 with TRBJ2-5, with a possible D match to TRBD1 (5 bases). The sample was naive CD8+ T cells sorted from blood. The CDR3, as DNA: TGTGCCAGCACCAGTGGGCCAGGGTACCAAGAGACCCAGTACTTC. It codes for CASTSGPGYQETQYF.